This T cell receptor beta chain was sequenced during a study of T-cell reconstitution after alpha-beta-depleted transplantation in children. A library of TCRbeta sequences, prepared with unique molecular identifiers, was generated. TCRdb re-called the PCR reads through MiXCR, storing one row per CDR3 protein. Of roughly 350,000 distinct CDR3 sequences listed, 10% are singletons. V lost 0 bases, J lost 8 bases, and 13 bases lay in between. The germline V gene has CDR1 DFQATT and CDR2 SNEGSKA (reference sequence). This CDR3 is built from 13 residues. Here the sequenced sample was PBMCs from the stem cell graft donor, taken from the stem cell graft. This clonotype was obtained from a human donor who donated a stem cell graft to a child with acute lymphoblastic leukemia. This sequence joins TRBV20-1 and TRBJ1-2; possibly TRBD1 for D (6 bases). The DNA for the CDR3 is TGCAGTGCTAGAGAGGAACAGGGAAAGGGCTACACCTTC. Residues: CSAREEQGKGYTF.